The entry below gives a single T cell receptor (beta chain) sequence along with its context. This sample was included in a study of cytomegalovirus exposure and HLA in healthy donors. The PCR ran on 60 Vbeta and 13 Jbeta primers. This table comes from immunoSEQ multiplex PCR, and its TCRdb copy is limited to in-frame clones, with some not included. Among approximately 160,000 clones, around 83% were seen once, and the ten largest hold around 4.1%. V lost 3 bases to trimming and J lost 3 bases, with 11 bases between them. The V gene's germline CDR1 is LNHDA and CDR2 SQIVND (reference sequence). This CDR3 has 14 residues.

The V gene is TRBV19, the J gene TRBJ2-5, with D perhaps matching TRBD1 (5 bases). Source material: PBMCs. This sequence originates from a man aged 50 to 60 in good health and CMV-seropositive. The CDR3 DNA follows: TGTGCCAGTAGTATCCGGGCCAGGGAAGAGACCCAGTACTTC. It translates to CASSIRAREETQYF. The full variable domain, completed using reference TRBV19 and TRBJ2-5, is DGGITQSPKYLFRKEGQNVTLSCEQNLNHDAMYWYRQDPGQGLRLIYYSQIVNDFQKGDIAEGYSVSREKKESFPLTVTSAQKNPTAFYLCASSIRAREETQYFGPGTRLLVL.